A selection of T cell receptor beta chains follows, all from one sample in a study of cytomegalovirus exposure and HLA in healthy donors. Assay: immunoSEQ multiplex PCR; the TCRdb copy retains only in-frame clones and omits some. Here the sample spans roughly 220,000 clones, roughly 88% being singletons. What was sequenced was PBMCs. The receptors come from a woman in her thirties in good health and CMV-seropositive. Each CDR3 is given with its conserved first and last residue. D genes are given only for firm matches. Only part of the rows carry a size: once, few, many, or a class if the clone is expanded.

TGTGCCAGCAGTTACTCCGGACAGGGGAATGGCTACACCTTC	CASSYSGQGNGYTF	TRBJ1-2	TRBV6-5	TRBD1	.
TGTGCCAGCAGTGTCTCCGGACAGAGTTTGTTTTTT	CASSVSGQSLFF	TRBJ1-4	TRBV2	.	.
TGTGCCAGCAGCCACCAAAGCAGGGGCAATGAGCAGTTCTTC	CASSHQSRGNEQFF	TRBJ2-1	TRBV5-5	.	.
TGTGCCAGCAGTTCCCCTGGGCGGGAGCTCTACGAGCAGTACTTC	CASSSPGRELYEQYF	TRBJ2-7	TRBV6-5	TRBD2	.
TGTGCCAGCAGTTACTCAATAGGGGGCGGCGCCGGGGAGCTGTTTTTT	CASSYSIGGGAGELFF	TRBJ2-2	TRBV6-5	TRBD1	few
TGCGCCAGCAGTTCCGACGGGGCGGGAGTCGGTACGCAGTATTTT	CASSSDGAGVGTQYF	TRBJ2-3	TRBV5-1	TRBD2	.
TGCGCCAGCAGCTTTGAGCTTAGGGTGTCGGATACTGGCATGAACACTGAAGCTTTCTTT	CASSFELRVSDTGMNTEAFF	TRBJ1-1	TRBV5-1	.	.
TGTGCCAGCAGCGTAGGGTTCGGCAGAATGGGGATCACTGAAGCTTTCTTT	CASSVGFGRMGITEAFF	TRBJ1-1	TRBV9	.	.
TGTGCCAGCAGCTTCGCGGCCGGAGGCTACGAGCAGTACTTC	CASSFAAGGYEQYF	TRBJ2-7	TRBV7-9	.	.
TGCGCCAGCAGCTGGGAGCGGGAGGTTGATAACGAGCAGTACTTC	CASSWEREVDNEQYF	TRBJ2-7	TRBV5-1	TRBD2	.
TGTGCCAGCAGCCAACCGACGAGGCCCTACGAGCAGTACTTC	CASSQPTRPYEQYF	TRBJ2-7	TRBV14	.	.
TGCGCCAGCAGCTTGGGGGAGAGTCAGCCCCAGCATTTT	CASSLGESQPQHF	TRBJ1-5	TRBV5-1	.	few
TGTGCCAGCAGTTCCGAGGGACAGGGGTTTACGGTGCAGTACTTC	CASSSEGQGFTVQYF	TRBJ2-7	TRBV6-5	TRBD1	.
TGTGCCAGCAGCAAACGAAGCTCCTACAATGAGCAGTTCTTC	CASSKRSSYNEQFF	TRBJ2-1	TRBV9	.	.
TGCGCCAGCAGCTTCCTCGGGGGGACCACAGATACGCAGTATTTT	CASSFLGGTTDTQYF	TRBJ2-3	TRBV5-1	TRBD2	.
TGTGCCACCAGCGTAGGACGCGACTCCTACAATGAGCAGTTCTTC	CATSVGRDSYNEQFF	TRBJ2-1	TRBV15	.	.
TGTGCCTGGAGTGGGTTGACATCGGAGCAGTACTTC	CAWSGLTSEQYF	TRBJ2-7	TRBV30	.	once
TGTGCCAGTAGTATAGACAGCCTAAATTCCTACGAGCAGTACTTC	CASSIDSLNSYEQYF	TRBJ2-7	TRBV19	.	.
TGTGCCACCGGGGCAGGGAGCTCCTACAATGAGCAGTTCTTC	CATGAGSSYNEQFF	TRBJ2-1	TRBV6-5	.	.
TGTGCCAGCAGCGTAGCTTCAGGCAGGGCCTCCGAGCAGTACTTC	CASSVASGRASEQYF	TRBJ2-7	TRBV9	.	.
TGCGCCAGCAGCCAAGATCGGGCCCCGCAGGGGAGAATTTACAATGAGCAGTTCTTC	CASSQDRAPQGRIYNEQFF	TRBJ2-1	TRBV4-1	.	.
TGTGCCAGCAGGGGAAGACAGGGAGCGGACGAGCAGTACTTC	CASRGRQGADEQYF	TRBJ2-7	TRBV6-6	TRBD1	.